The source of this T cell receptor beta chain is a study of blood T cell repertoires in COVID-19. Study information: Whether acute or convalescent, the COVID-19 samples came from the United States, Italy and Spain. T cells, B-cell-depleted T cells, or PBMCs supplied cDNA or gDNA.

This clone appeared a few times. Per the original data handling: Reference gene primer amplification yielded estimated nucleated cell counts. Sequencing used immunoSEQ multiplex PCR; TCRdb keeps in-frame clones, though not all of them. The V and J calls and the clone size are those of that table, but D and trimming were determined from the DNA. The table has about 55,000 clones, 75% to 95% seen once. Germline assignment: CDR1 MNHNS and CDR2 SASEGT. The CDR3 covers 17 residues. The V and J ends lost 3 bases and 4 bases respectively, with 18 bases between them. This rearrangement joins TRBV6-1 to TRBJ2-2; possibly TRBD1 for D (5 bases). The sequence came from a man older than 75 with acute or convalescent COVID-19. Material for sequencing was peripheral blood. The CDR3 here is CASSEPLGQGSTGELFF. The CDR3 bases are TGTGCCAGCAGTGAGCCCCTCGGGCAGGGCTCCACCGGGGAGCTGTTTTTT.